Below, 24 T cell receptor beta chains from the same sample are listed, as sequenced in a study of vaccination and CD4 T cells after COVID-19. Which antigens these TCRs recognize remains unknown. The Oncomine TCR Beta short-read assay was what sequenced the DNA obtained from cultured CD4+ T cells. TCRdb processed the PCR reads anew with MiXCR; each CDR3 protein has one entry. Of thousands of distinct CDR3 sequences in the sample, less than 55% are singletons; the top ten hold around 21%. Treatment defined: approximately nine-day PBMC culture with coronavirus spike peptide pools or control peptides (ViraFEST assay). What was sequenced was CD4+ T cells from blood, cultured in vitro. The receptors were sampled from a human donor who had recovered from COVID-19.

The J gene is TRBJ2-5, the V gene TRBV20-1; 8 bases match TRBD1. There are 14 residues in the CDR3. Germline V gene data show CDR1 as DFQATT and CDR2 as SNEGSKA (reference sequence). The V and J ends lost 3 bases and 4 bases, in that order; junction bases with no gene match: 7. For the CDR3, the DNA is TGCAGTGCTAGGGACAGGGTAGGGCGAGAGACCCAGTACTTC. Amino acid sequence: CSARDRVGRETQYF.

This chain links TRBV12-3 or TRBV12-4 with TRBJ2-7, with D perhaps TRBD1 or TRBD2 (5 bases each). V was shortened by 3 bases and J by 1 base, with 16 bases between the two germline ends. This CDR3 has 16 amino acids. CDR3 nucleotides: TGTGCCAGCAGTTTGGGGCAGAGGGATAGGTCCTACGAGCAGTACTTC. As protein: CASSLGQRDRSYEQYF.

V usage is TRBV28 and J usage is TRBJ1-6, with D tentatively TRBD1 (5 bases). Germline V CDR1 and CDR2: MDHEN, SYDVKM. This CDR3 is 14 amino acids long. V dropped 5 bases and J dropped 8 bases, with 13 bases sitting between them. CDR3 loop: CASSNRDAYSPLHF. The CDR3 region has the DNA TGTGCCAGCAGTAACCGGGACGCCTATTCACCCCTCCACTTT.

A few counts support this clonotype. The rearrangement links TRBV7-2 to TRBJ2-4; 16 bases agree with TRBD2. The CDR3 sequence is 18 residues long. Germline values: CDR1 SGHTA, CDR2 FQGNSA. The junction had 8 bases not matched to a gene; V was cut back by 3 bases and J by 6 bases. The chain's CDR3 is CASSLIGTSGGAGNIQYF. For the CDR3, the DNA is TGTGCCAGCAGCTTGATAGGGACTAGCGGGGGGGCCGGAAACATTCAGTACTTC.

The gene calls are TRBV4-2 and TRBJ1-2, with D hard to call. CDR3 length: 15 residues. V shed 0 bases and J shed 4 bases, with 12 bases lying between them. Germline CDR1 reads LGHNA; CDR2 reads YNFKEQ. The CDR3 protein is CASSQELGKAYGYTF. Written as DNA, the CDR3 is TGTGCCAGCAGCCAAGAGTTAGGCAAAGCCTATGGCTACACCTTC.

This chain connects TRBV27 to TRBJ1-3; 8 nucleotides line up with TRBD1. CDR1 is MNHEY, CDR2 SMNVEV, per germline (reference sequence). The CDR3 runs to 15 residues. Trimming took 4 bases from V and 8 from J; bases not matched to a gene: 10. The CDR3 DNA sequence: TGTGCCAGCAGTTGGAGGGGCAGGGGGCTAGACACCATATATTTT. This translates into CASSWRGRGLDTIYF.

This clonotype was counted between two and nine times. The chain combines TRBV6-1 with TRBJ2-2; D gene ambiguous. Trimming took 5 bases from V and 2 from J, leaving 9 bases between them. Germline V gene lookup returns CDR1 MNHNS and CDR2 SASEGT. The CDR3 spans 14 residues. CDR3 loop: CASSPALNTGELFF. CDR3 nucleotide sequence: TGTGCCAGCAGTCCCGCCCTAAACACCGGGGAGCTGTTTTTT.

The genes are TRBV6-1 and TRBJ2-7; 10 nucleotides align to TRBD1. The germline gives CDR1 MNHNS, CDR2 SASEGT. The CDR3 covers 16 residues. V shed 6 bases, J shed 9 bases, and the junction held 17 bases outside the gene matches. CDR3 bases: TGTGCCAGCAGGGGGCTGGGAGGGACAGGGGATTCCGGGCAGTACTTC. This gives the protein CASRGLGGTGDSGQYF.

This clonotype occurred a few times. J is TRBJ2-4 and V is TRBV20-1, with D perhaps matching TRBD1 (5 bases). The germline V gene encodes CDR1 DFQATT and CDR2 SNEGSKA (reference sequence). The CDR3 contains 17 residues. Trimming stripped 0 bases from V and 5 bases from J, with 20 bases between. This CDR3 reads CSAREPRQSIIQNIQYF. As DNA, the CDR3 is TGCAGTGCTAGAGAACCCCGACAGAGTATAATCCAAAACATTCAGTACTTC.

The chain employs TRBV24-1 and TRBJ2-1; TRBD2 matches at 9 bases. The CDR3 covers 14 residues. The V segment lost 7 bases and the J segment 7 bases; nucleotides outside the gene matches: 7. Germline V CDR1 and CDR2: KGHDR, SFDVKD. CDR3: CATRSGGISNEQFF. Written as DNA, the CDR3 is TGTGCCACCAGGAGCGGGGGGATTTCTAATGAGCAGTTCTTC.

As concerns this clonotype: At one end, the junction sequence differs from germline, possibly due to a read error. V gene TRBV7-2 combines with J gene TRBJ2-3; 7 bases match TRBD2. The CDR3 length is 16 residues. Germline V gene sequence: CDR1 SGHTA, CDR2 FQGNSA. CDR3 sequence reads: CASSQRGGSIPDTRYF. The CDR3 DNA reads as TGTGCCAGCAGCCAGAGGGGCGGGAGTATCCCAGATACGCGGTATTTT.

This clonotype was observed once. This chain uses TRBV11-2 with TRBJ2-1; D remains ambiguous. This CDR3 has 12 residues. Germline V CDR1 and CDR2: SGHAT, FQNNGV. Trimming removed 2 bases from V and 9 bases from J, with 8 bases in between. CDR3 in amino acids: CASSLLVGEQFF. Written as DNA, the CDR3 is TGTGCCAGCAGCTTACTAGTCGGTGAGCAGTTCTTC.

The rearrangement links TRBV10-3 to TRBJ2-1; 11 bases are shared with TRBD2. V gave up 6 bases and J gave up 10 bases; unmatched junction bases: 2. CDR1 and CDR2 (germline): ENHRY, SYGVKD. This CDR3 has 12 residues. DNA of the CDR3: TGTGCCATCAGCCGACTAGCGGGAGAGCAGTTCTTC. It yields the protein CAISRLAGEQFF.

This clonotype showed up just a few times. V usage is TRBV7-2 and J usage is TRBJ2-7; tentatively, D is TRBD1 (5 bases). The CDR3 is made up of 13 amino acids. The germline V gene has CDR1 SGHTA and CDR2 FQGNSA. V lost 4 bases and J lost 3, with 10 bases in between. The CDR3 DNA reads TGTGCCAGCAGCTCACAGGAGAGCTACGAGCAGTACTTC. Amino acids: CASSSQESYEQYF.

The chain is built from TRBV5-1 and TRBJ2-7, with 7 bases fitting TRBD1. The germline V gene has CDR1 SGHRS and CDR2 YFSETQ. There are 16 residues in the CDR3. V gave up 0 bases and J gave up 5 bases; unmatched junction bases: 11. CDR3 sequence reads: CASSLEGGQVGDEQYF. The CDR3 region has the DNA TGCGCCAGCAGCTTGGAAGGCGGACAGGTGGGCGACGAGCAGTACTTC.

This clonotype turned up a few times. This chain connects TRBV27 to TRBJ1-5; 7 nucleotides align to TRBD1. Germline-derived CDR1 and CDR2 are MNHEY and SMNVEV (reference sequence). The CDR3 length is 18 residues. V shed 4 bases, J shed 0 bases, and the junction held 12 bases outside the gene matches. CDR3 sequence: CASSSNRDSIYSNQPQHF. CDR3 DNA: TGTGCCAGCAGTTCAAACCGGGACAGTATTTATAGCAATCAGCCCCAGCATTTT.

This clonotype appeared a few times. The chain is built from TRBV6-2 or TRBV6-3 and TRBJ1-2; 9 bases agree with TRBD1. The CDR3 runs 15 residues. The J segment lost 4 bases and the V segment lost 6 bases, leaving 9 bases of the junction unmatched. Per germline, CDR1 MNHEY and CDR2 SVGEGT. The DNA for the CDR3 is TGTGCCAGCAGCTATCCGGGACAGGGACTCTATGGCTACACCTTC. This translates into CASSYPGQGLYGYTF.

This clonotype appeared a few times. The chain combines TRBV27 with TRBJ1-2; D gene uncertain. With 3 bases removed from V and 6 bases from J, the gap between germline ends came to 14 bases. CDR1 is MNHEY and CDR2 is SMNVEV in the germline V gene (reference sequence). The CDR3 has 14 amino acids. CDR3 sequence (DNA): TGTGCCAGCAGTTTCCGCGGTATTGGTAATGGCTACACCTTC. It is translated as CASSFRGIGNGYTF.

This clonotype has only one observation. The V and J genes are TRBV6-1 and TRBJ1-2, with TRBD1 matching over 11 bases. Germline V lookup: CDR1 MNHNS, CDR2 SASEGT. This CDR3 has 14 amino acids. Trimming at V came to 5 bases and at J to 7 bases, leaving 6 bases not matched to a gene. CDR3 protein: CASSNGQGAVGYTF. Here the CDR3 DNA reads TGTGCCAGCAGTAATGGACAGGGGGCGGTTGGCTACACCTTC.

The chain carries TRBV20-1 and TRBJ2-7; 13 bases are shared with TRBD2. The germline V gene has CDR1 DFQATT and CDR2 SNEGSKA (reference sequence). Trimming took 3 bases from V and 4 from J; bases not matched to a gene: 12. This CDR3 has 17 amino acids. Here the CDR3 reads CSASAGLAGRTIYEQYF. In DNA form, the CDR3 reads TGCAGTGCTAGTGCGGGACTAGCGGGGCGAACCATTTACGAGCAGTACTTC.

V gene TRBV20-1 combines with J gene TRBJ2-5; 12 nucleotides line up with TRBD1. CDR3 length: 15 amino acids. Germline CDR1 and CDR2: DFQATT and SNEGSKA (reference sequence). Trimming removed 2 bases from V and 7 bases from J; junction bases left unmatched: 8. CDR3 DNA: TGCAGTGCTAGAACCCCGGGACAGGGGGCAGGGACCCAGTACTTC. Its protein is CSARTPGQGAGTQYF.

This clonotype was detected only a few times. This chain connects TRBV20-1 to TRBJ2-7; D remains unclear. The V and J ends lost 1 base and 6 bases respectively, with 10 bases between them. Germline CDR1 and CDR2: DFQATT and SNEGSKA (reference sequence). This CDR3 has 12 residues. In nucleotides, the CDR3 is TGCAGTGCTAGAGGAAAAAACAGCGAGCAGTACTTC. It codes for CSARGKNSEQYF.

V is TRBV11-2 and J is TRBJ2-4, with TRBD2 matching over 10 bases. Germline lookup yields CDR1 SGHAT and CDR2 FQNNGV. The CDR3 runs 18 residues. V was clipped by 5 bases and J by 7 bases; unmatched bases: 17. The CDR3 sequence: CASSVRRTSGAEGNIQYF. In DNA form, the CDR3 reads TGTGCCAGCAGCGTCCGACGGACTAGCGGTGCGGAGGGTAACATTCAGTACTTC.

This chain links TRBV6-1 with TRBJ1-4; D is possibly TRBD1 (6 bases). This CDR3 is 14 amino acids long. V was clipped by 3 bases and J by 6 bases, with 11 bases between them. Germline V gene data show CDR1 as MNHNS and CDR2 as SASEGT. The DNA of the CDR3 is TGTGCCAGCAGTGATGGGGGGGGCTATGAAAAACTGTTTTTT. Its protein product is CASSDGGGYEKLFF.